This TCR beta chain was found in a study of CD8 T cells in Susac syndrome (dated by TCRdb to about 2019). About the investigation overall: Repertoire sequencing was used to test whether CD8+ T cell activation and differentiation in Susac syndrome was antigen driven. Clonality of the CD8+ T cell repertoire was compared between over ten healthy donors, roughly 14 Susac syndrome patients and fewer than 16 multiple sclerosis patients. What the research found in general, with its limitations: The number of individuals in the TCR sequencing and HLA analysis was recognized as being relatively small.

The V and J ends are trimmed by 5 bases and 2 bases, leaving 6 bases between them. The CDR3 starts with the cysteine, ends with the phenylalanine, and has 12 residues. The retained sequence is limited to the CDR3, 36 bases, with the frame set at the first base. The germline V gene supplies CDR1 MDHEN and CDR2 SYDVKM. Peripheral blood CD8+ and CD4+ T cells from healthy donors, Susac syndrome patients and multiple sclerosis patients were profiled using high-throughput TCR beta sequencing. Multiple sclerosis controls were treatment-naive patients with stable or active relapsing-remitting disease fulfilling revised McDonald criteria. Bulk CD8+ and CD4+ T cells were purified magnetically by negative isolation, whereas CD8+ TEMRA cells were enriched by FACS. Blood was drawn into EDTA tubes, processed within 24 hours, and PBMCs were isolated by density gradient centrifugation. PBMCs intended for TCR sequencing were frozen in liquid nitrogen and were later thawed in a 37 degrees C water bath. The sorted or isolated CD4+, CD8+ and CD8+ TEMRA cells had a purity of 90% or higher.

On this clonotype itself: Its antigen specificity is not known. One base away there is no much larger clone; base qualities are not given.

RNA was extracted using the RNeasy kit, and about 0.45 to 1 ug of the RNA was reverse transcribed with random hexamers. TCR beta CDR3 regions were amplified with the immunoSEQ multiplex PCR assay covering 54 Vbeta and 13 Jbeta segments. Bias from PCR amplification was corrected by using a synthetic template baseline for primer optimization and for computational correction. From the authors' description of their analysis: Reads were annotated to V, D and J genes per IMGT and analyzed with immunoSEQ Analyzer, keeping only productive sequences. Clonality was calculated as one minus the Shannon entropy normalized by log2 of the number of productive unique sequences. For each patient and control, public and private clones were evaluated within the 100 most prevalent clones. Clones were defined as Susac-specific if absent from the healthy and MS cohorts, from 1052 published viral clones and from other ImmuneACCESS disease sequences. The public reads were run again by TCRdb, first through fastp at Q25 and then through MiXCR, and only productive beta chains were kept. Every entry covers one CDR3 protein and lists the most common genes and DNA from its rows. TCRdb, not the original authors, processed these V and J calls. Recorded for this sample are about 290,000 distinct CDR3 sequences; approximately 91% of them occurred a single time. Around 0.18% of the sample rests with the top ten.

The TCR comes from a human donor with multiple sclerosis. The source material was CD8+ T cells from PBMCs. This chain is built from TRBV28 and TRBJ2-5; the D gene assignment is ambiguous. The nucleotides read TGTGCCAGCAGTCTGCAGCAAGAGACCCAGTACTTC. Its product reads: CASSLQQETQYF.